Below, one T cell receptor (beta chain) is given with its context. The library targeted TCRbeta and was prepared with unique molecular identifiers. TCRdb used MiXCR to reprocess the PCR reads, holding one entry per CDR3 protein. In the table there are 420,000 or so distinct CDR3 sequences, roughly a tenth of which are singletons. The data originate from a study of T-cell reconstitution after alpha-beta-depleted transplantation in children. The CDR3 contains 16 residues. Deletions cut 0 bases from V and 2 bases from J, with 12 bases between. CDR1 and CDR2 (germline): MNHEY, SVGEGT. The clonotype originates from a human donor who donated a stem cell graft to a child with acute myeloid leukemia. This chain links TRBV6-2 or TRBV6-3 with TRBJ2-3; TRBD1 might be the D (5 bases). The source was PBMCs from the stem cell graft donor, collected from the stem cell graft. CDR3 DNA: TGTGCCAGCAGTTACTCGACCAGGGCATACACAGATACGCAGTATTTT. Its translation is CASSYSTRAYTDTQYF.